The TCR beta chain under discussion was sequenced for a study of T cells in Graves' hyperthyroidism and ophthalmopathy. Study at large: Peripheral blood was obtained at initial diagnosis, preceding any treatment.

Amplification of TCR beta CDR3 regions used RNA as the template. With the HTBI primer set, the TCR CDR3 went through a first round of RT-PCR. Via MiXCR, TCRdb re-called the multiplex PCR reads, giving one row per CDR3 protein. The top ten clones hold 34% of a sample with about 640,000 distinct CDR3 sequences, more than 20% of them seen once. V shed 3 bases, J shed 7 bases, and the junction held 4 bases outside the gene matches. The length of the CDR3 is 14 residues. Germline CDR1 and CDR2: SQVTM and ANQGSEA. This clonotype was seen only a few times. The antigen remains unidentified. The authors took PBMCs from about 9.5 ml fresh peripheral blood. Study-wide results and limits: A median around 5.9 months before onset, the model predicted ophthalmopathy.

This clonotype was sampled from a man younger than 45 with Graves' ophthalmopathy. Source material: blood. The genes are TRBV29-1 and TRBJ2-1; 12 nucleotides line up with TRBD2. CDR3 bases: TGCAGCGTTGATCTGACTAGCGGGAGAAATGAGCAGTTCTTC. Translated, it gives CSVDLTSGRNEQFF.